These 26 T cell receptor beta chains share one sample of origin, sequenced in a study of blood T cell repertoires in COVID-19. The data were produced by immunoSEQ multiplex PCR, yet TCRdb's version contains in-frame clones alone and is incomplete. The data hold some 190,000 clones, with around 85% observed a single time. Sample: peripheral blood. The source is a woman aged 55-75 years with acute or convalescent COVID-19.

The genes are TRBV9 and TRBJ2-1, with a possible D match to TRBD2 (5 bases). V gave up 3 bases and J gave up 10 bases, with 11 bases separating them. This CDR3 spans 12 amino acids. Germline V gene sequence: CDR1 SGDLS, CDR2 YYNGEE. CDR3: CASSAGGGEQFF. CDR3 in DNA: TGTGCCAGCAGCGCAGGAGGAGGCGAGCAGTTCTTC.

The CDR3 sequence is CASSRLDGYNYGYTF. The CDR3, as DNA: TGTGCCAGCAGTCGACTCGACGGATATAACTATGGCTACACCTTC. The gene calls are TRBV27 and TRBJ1-2; D ambiguous. From germline, CDR1 is MNHEY and CDR2 SMNVEV (reference sequence). The CDR3 contains 15 residues. V dropped 5 bases and J dropped 1 base, with 14 bases sitting between them.

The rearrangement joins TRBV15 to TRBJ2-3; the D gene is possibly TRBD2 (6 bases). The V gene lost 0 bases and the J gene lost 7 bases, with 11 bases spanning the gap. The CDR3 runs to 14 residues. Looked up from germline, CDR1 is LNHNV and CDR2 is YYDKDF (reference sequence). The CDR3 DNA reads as TGTGCCACCAGCAGAGATTCGGGCGGGAATACGCAGTATTTT. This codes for CATSRDSGGNTQYF.

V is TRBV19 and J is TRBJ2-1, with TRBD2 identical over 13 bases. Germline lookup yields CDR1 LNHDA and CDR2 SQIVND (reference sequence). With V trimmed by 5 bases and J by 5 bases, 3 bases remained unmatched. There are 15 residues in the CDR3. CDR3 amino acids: CASSAGLAGHNEQFF. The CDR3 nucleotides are TGTGCCAGTAGTGCGGGACTAGCGGGGCACAATGAGCAGTTCTTC.

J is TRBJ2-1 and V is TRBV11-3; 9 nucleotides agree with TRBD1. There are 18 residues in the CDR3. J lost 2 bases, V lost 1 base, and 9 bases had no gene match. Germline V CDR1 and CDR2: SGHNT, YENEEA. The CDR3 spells CASSLGVRTGEPYNEQFF. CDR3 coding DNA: TGTGCCAGCAGCTTAGGAGTTAGGACAGGGGAGCCCTACAATGAGCAGTTCTTC. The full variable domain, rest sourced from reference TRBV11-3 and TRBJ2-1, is EAGVVQSPRYKIIEKKQPVAFWCNPISGHNTLYWYLQNLGQGPELLIRYENEEAVDDSQLPKDRFSAERLKGVDSTLKIQPAELGDSAVYLCASSLGVRTGEPYNEQFFGPGTRLTVL.

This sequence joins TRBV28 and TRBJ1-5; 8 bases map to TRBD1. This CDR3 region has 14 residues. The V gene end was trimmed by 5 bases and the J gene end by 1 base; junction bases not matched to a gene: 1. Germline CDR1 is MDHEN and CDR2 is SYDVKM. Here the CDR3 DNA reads TGTGCCAGCAGTACAGGGGGGAGCAATCAGCCCCAGCATTTT. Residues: CASSTGGSNQPQHF.

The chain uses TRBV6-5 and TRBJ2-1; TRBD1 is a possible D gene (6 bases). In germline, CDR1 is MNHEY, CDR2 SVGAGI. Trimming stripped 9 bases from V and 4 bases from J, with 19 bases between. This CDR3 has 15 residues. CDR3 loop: CASIPGATHYNEQFF. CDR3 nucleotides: TGTGCCAGTATACCAGGGGCTACCCATTACAATGAGCAGTTCTTC.

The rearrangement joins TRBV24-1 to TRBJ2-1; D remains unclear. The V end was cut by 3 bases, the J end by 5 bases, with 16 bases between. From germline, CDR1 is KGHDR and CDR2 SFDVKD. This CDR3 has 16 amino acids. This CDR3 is CATSDPSRSPHNEQFF. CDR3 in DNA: TGTGCCACCAGTGATCCCTCCCGGAGCCCGCACAATGAGCAGTTCTTC.

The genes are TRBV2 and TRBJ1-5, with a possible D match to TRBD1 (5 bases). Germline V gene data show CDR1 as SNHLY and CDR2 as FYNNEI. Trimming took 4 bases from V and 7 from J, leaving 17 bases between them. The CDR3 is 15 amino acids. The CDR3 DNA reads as TGTGCCAGCAGTGTCATGGAGGGGCAGCGGCAGCCCCAGCATTTT. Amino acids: CASSVMEGQRQPQHF.

The CDR3 here is CASSQDGLGGAVETQYF. The CDR3 nucleotides are TGCGCCAGCAGCCAAGATGGATTGGGGGGGGCTGTGGAGACCCAGTACTTC. The rearrangement joins TRBV4-1 to TRBJ2-5; D perhaps matches TRBD2 (7 bases). The germline gives CDR1 MGHRA, CDR2 YSYEKL. V lost 0 bases and J 5 bases, leaving 19 bases between the germline ends. The CDR3 extends over 17 amino acids.

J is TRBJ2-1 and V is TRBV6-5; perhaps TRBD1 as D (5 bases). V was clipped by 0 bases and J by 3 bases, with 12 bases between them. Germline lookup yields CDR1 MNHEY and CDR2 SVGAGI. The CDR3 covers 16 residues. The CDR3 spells CASSYSAGFSYNEQFF. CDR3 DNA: TGTGCCAGCAGTTACTCTGCAGGGTTTAGCTACAATGAGCAGTTCTTC.

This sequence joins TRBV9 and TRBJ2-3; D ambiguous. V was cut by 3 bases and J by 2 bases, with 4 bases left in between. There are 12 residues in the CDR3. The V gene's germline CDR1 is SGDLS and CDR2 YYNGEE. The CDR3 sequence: CASSALTDTQYF. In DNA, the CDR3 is TGTGCCAGCAGCGCCCTCACAGATACGCAGTATTTT. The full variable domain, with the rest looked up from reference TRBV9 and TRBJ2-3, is DSGVTQTPKHLITATGQRVTLRCSPRSGDLSVYWYQQSLDQGLQFLIQYYNGEERAKGNILERFSAQQFPDLHSELNLSSLELGDSALYFCASSALTDTQYFGPGTRLTVL.

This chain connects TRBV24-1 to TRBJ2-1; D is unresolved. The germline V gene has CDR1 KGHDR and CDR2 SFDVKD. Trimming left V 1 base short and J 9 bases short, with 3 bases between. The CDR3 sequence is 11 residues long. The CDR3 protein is CATSDFSEQFF. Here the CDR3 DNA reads TGTGCCACCAGTGATTTCAGTGAGCAGTTCTTC.

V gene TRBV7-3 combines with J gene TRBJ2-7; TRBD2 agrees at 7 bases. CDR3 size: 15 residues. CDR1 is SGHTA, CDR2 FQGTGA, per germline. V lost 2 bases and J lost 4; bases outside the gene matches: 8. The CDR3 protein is CASSLGGGPMYEQYV. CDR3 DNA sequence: TGTGCCAGCAGCTTAGGGGGAGGGCCTATGTACGAGCAGTACGTC.

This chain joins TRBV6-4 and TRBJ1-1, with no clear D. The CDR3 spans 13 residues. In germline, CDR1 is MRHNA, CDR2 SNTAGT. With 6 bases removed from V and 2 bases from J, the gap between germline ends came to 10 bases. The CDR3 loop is CASRKQQNTEAFF. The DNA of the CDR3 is TGTGCCAGCAGAAAACAGCAAAACACTGAAGCTTTCTTT.

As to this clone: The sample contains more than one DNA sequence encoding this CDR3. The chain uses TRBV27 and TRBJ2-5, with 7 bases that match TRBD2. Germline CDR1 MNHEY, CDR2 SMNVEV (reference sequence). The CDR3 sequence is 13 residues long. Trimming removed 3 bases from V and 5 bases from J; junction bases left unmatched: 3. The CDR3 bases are TGTGCCAGCAGTTTTAGGGAGGGGGAGACCCAGTACTTC. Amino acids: CASSFREGETQYF.

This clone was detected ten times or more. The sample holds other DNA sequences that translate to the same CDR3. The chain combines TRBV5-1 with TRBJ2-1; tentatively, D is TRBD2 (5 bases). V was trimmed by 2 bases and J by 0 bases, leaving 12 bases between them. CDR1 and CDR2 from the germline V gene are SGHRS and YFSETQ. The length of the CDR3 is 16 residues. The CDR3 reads CASSFGSASSYNEQFF. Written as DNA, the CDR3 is TGCGCCAGCAGCTTCGGTAGCGCTAGCTCCTACAATGAGCAGTTCTTC.

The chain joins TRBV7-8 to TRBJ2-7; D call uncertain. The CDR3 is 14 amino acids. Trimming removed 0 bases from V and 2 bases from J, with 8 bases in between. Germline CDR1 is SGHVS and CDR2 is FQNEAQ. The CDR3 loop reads CASSLAAGAYEQYV. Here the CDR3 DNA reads TGTGCCAGCAGCTTAGCCGCCGGAGCCTACGAGCAGTACGTC.

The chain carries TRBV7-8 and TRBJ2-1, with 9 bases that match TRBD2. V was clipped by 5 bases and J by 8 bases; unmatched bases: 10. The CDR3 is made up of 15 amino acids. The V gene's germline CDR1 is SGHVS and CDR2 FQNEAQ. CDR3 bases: TGTGCCAGCAGCCCCGCACTAGCGGGTATTTATGAGCAGTTCTTC. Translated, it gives CASSPALAGIYEQFF. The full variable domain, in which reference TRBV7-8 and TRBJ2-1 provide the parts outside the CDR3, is GAGVSQSPRYKVAKRGQDVALRCDPISGHVSLFWYQQALGQGPEFLTYFQNEAQLDKSGLPSDRFFAERPEGSVSTLKIQRTQQEDSAVYLCASSPALAGIYEQFFGPGTRLTVL.

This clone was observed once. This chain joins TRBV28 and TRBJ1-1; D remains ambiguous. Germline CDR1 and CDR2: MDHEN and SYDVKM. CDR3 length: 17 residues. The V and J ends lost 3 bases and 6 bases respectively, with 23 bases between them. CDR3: CASSLGSLAPGGAEAFF. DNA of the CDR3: TGTGCCAGCAGTTTGGGTAGCCTAGCTCCGGGCGGAGCTGAAGCTTTCTTT.

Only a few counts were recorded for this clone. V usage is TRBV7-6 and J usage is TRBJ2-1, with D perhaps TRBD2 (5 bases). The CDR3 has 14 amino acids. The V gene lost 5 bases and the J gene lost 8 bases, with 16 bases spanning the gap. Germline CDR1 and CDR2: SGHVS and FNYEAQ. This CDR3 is CASSRRTLGDEQFF. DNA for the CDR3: TGTGCCAGCAGCCGTCGGACCCTCGGGGATGAGCAGTTCTTC.

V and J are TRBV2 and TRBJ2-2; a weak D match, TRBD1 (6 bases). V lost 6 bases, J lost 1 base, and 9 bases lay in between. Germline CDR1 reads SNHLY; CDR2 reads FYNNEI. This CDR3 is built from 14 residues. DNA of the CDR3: TGTGCCAGCAGACAGGGTGTGAACACCGGGGAGCTGTTTTTT. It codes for CASRQGVNTGELFF.

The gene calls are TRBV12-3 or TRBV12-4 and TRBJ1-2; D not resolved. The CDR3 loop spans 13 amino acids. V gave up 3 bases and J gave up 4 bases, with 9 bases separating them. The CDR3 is CASSLSSVYGYTF. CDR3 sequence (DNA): TGTGCCAGCAGTTTGAGCAGCGTCTATGGCTACACCTTC.

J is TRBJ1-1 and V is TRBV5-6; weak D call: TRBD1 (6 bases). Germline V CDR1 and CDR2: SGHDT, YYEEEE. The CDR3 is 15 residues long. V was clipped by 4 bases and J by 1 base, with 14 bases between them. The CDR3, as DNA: TGTGCCAGCAGCCCACTAGGGACAACGAACACTGAAGCTTTCTTT. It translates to CASSPLGTTNTEAFF.

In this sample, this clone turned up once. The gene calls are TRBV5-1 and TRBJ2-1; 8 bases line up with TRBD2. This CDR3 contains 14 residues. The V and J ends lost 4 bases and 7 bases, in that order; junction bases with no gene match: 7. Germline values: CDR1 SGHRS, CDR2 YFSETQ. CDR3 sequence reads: CASSEGLVGNEQFF. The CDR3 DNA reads TGCGCCAGCAGCGAGGGACTAGTAGGTAATGAGCAGTTCTTC.

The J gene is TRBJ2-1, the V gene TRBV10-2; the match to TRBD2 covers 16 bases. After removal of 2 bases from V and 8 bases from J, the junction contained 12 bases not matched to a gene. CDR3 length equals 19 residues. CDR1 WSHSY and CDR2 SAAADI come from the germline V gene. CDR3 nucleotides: TGCGCCAGCAGTGAGCCGATGGGGACTAGCGGGAGGGGGGTCTATGAGCAGTTCTTC. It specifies CASSEPMGTSGRGVYEQFF.